The source of this T cell receptor (beta chain) is a study of CD8 T cells in ankylosing spondylitis. Study observations and caveats: Reportedly, significant enrichment of disease-linked clones occurred in matched ankylosing spondylitis synovial fluid. Disease-linked clones, CD8+, were relatively rare in peripheral blood. Ankylosing spondylitis blood appeared to carry a characteristic TCR beta motif of roughly eight highly homologous variants.

In making TCR beta libraries, quantitative 5'-RACE with molecular barcodes was used. TCRdb analysed the 5' RACE reads with MiXCR anew, one entry per CDR3 protein. The repertoire holds almost 30,000 distinct CDR3 sequences, with around 5% as singletons. Losses at the gene ends were 0 bases for V and 5 bases for J; bases not matched to a gene: 13. The CDR3 is 18 residues long. Germline loops: CDR1 SGDLS, CDR2 YYNGEE. This clonotype has only a few counts. No antigen is known for it. Sample: blood, either unsorted or a sorted T cell fraction (not recorded which). The chain carries TRBV9 and TRBJ2-3; 9 bases align to TRBD2. The receptor comes from a female donor with ankylosing spondylitis or in good health (not recorded which). Here the CDR3 DNA reads TGTGCCAGCAGCGTAGTTAGCGGGAGTCTTCTCGGTGGAGATACGCAGTATTTT. Amino acid sequence: CASSVVSGSLLGGDTQYF.